This section outlines one TCR beta chain sequence together with its context. This clonotype was seen a few times. Its binding antigen is unknown. No base quality information exists; no much larger clone differs at one position. V loses 3 bases at its end and J loses 5 bases; junction bases beyond the gene matches: 12. The CDR3, cysteine through phenylalanine, is 16 amino acids long. The only DNA kept is the CDR3, 48 bases in frame from the first base. Via the germline V gene, CDR1 is SGHTS and CDR2 YDEGEE. Library generation was performed with 5' RACE. TCRdb records Illumina HiSeq 2000 as the sequencer. A universal primer binding site was added through template switching, and the final cDNA carried a unique molecular identifier so that TCR cDNA molecules could be counted accurately. Specific primers in the conserved constant-segment region were used to synthesize first-strand cDNA for TCR alpha and beta chains. To control for contamination, every cDNA library carried two barcodes: a SMART-Mk sample barcode plus Illumina barcodes. Two successive PCR steps introduced TruSeq adapter sequences along with Illumina sample barcodes. Sequencing of the TCR alpha and beta cDNA libraries was done on the Illumina HiSeq platform using custom primers. Per the original workflow: MiGEC processed the raw reads to extract unique molecular identifiers, while MiXCR was used to determine the CDR3 positions. Recombination models were inferred per individual with the repgenHMM and IGoR tools using an EM algorithm. The analysis of shared clonotypes was done with the tcR package in R, with sharing normalized by the product of cloneset sizes. To study raw recombination without the effects of thymic and clonal selection, out-of-frame nonproductive sequences were analyzed. TCRdb trimmed the raw reads at Q25, called clones with MiXCR and kept productive beta chains. Rows matching on CDR3 protein sequence are summarized as one entry with the most common DNA and genes. These V and J calls originate from TCRdb's pipeline instead of the authors' own analysis. The sample data list about 530,000 distinct CDR3 sequences, and approximately 20% of these were observed just once. Of the sample, more than 0.4% is held by the ten largest clones.

This sample was included in a study of identical twins (dated by TCRdb to about 2016). Context from the whole study: To test whether fetal clonotypes persist, this study deep-sequenced TCR alpha and beta repertoires from monozygotic twins, from unrelated adults of various ages, and from cord blood. To rule out contamination, replicate twin experiments were performed at different times with different library preparation protocols. What the work shows at the level of the full study, not this receptor alone: Abundant cord blood beta clonotypes carried fewer insertions; young adult naive repertoires showed a weaker similar trend, while memory repertoires showed none. Conclusions relied on cross-sectional statistical analysis, since the same donors could not be followed over many years. Compared with coincidental sharing between unrelated individuals, an excess of low generation-probability sequences was observed among out-of-frame TCR alpha sequences shared between twins. In beta out-of-frame sequences, excess twin sharing was weaker, because having fewer shared sequences lowered the signal-to-noise ratio. In monozygotic twins, out-of-frame TCR alpha sharing was systematically underestimated by recombination models, although the models agreed with sharing between unrelated individuals. Zero-insertion analyses could be partly confounded by invariant T cells such as MAIT and iNKT, though diverse VJ usage argued against such confounding for most clonotypes.

Every donor was a healthy Caucasian. Three pairs of female monozygotic twins, all aged about 18 to 29 years, were included in the twin cohort. Positive isolation kits from Invitrogen were used to isolate CD4+ and CD8+ T cell populations. This same sample was also part of a study on yellow fever vaccine responses in identical twins. That second publication adds: According to the authors, in identical twins the way T cells responded to vaccination appeared partly convergent and partly personalized. The study precisely tracked vaccine-responding T cell clones in identical twins.

The source material was CD4+ T cells sorted from blood. The receptor was derived from a woman younger than 30 in good health. The sequence joins TRBV5-8 to TRBJ2-5; 8 bases in between match TRBD1. The CDR3 amino acid sequence is: CASSSSGQVYIETQYF. DNA sequence: TGTGCCAGCAGCTCGTCGGGACAGGTCTATATCGAGACCCAGTACTTC. Outside the CDR3, residues come from the reference TRBV5-8 and TRBJ2-5 proteins, so the full variable domain is: EAGVTQSPTHLIKTRGQQATLRCSPISGHTSVYWYQQALGLGLQFLLWYDEGEERNRGNFPPRFSGRQFPNYSSELNVNALELEDSALYLCASSSSGQVYIETQYFGPGTRLLVL.